Shown below are 21 T cell receptor beta chains from a single sample sequenced in a study of OX40 agonist ivuxolimab in advanced cancers. Sequencing was performed with immunoSEQ multiplex PCR; in TCRdb, only in-frame clones are kept and a portion is missing. The sample shows approximately 60,000 clones, approximately 88% of them seen only once. The source material was CD4+ or CD8+ T cells sorted from blood, sampled in a trial of the OX40 agonist ivuxolimab. The source of these receptors is an adult with an advanced solid tumor such as melanoma, head and neck, liver or kidney cancer.

This clone was counted a few times. This sequence joins TRBV10-3 and TRBJ2-7; the D is unclear. Trimming stripped 4 bases from V and 3 bases from J, with 4 bases between. The CDR3 sequence is 11 residues long. Germline CDR1 is ENHRY and CDR2 is SYGVKD. The CDR3 is CAISVDYEQYF. Written as DNA, the CDR3 is TGTGCCATCAGTGTGGACTACGAGCAGTACTTC.

This clone was recorded only once. This chain uses TRBV6-1 with TRBJ1-2; 9 nucleotides line up with TRBD1. The CDR3 is made up of 13 amino acids. Germline V gives CDR1 MNHNS, CDR2 SASEGT. V shed 11 bases, J shed 8 bases, and the junction held 12 bases outside the gene matches. This CDR3 is CASNKGQGGGYTF. The CDR3 DNA reads TGTGCCTCGAATAAGGGACAGGGTGGGGGCTACACCTTC.

This rearrangement joins TRBV10-3 to TRBJ1-6; the match to TRBD1 covers 11 bases. J was trimmed by 0 bases and V by 0 bases; bases with no gene match: 7. The CDR3 extends over 20 amino acids. CDR1 is ENHRY, CDR2 SYGVKD, per germline. CDR3 in amino acids: CAISESGQGVASSYNSPLHF. The CDR3 coding sequence is TGTGCCATCAGTGAGTCGGGACAGGGGGTCGCGAGCTCCTATAATTCACCCCTCCACTTT.

This clone came up a few times. This rearrangement joins TRBV2 to TRBJ2-5; D not resolved. CDR3 length: 15 amino acids. The germline gives CDR1 SNHLY, CDR2 FYNNEI. V lost 1 base and J 2 bases, leaving 11 bases between the germline ends. The CDR3 DNA is TGTGCCAGCAGTGAAGACAGTTTGCTACAAGAGACCCAGTACTTC. Protein sequence: CASSEDSLLQETQYF.

This chain connects TRBV5-5 to TRBJ2-7, with 9 nucleotides matching TRBD1. The CDR3 spans 14 residues. V shed 7 bases and J 3 bases; nucleotides not matched to a gene: 8. Germline loops: CDR1 SGHKS, CDR2 YYEKEE (reference sequence). The chain's CDR3 is CASSRTGVDYEQYF. The CDR3 nucleotides read TGTGCCAGCTCGCGGACAGGGGTCGACTACGAGCAGTACTTC.

The rearrangement uses TRBV6-5 and TRBJ2-7, with D perhaps matching TRBD2 (5 bases). The CDR3 consists of 12 residues. Germline CDR1 is MNHEY and CDR2 is SVGAGI. Trimming took 7 bases from V and 2 from J, leaving 9 bases between them. The CDR3 coding sequence is TGTGCCAGCAAGAGGGCCACCTACGAGCAGTACTTC. Translated, it gives CASKRATYEQYF.

The chain links TRBV11-3 to TRBJ2-6, with 8 nucleotides matching TRBD1. V trimming: 5 bases; J trimming: 4 bases; junction bases outside the gene matches: 19. This CDR3 spans 20 amino acids. The germline V gene encodes CDR1 SGHNT and CDR2 YENEEA. CDR3 nucleotides: TGTGCCAGCAGCCCCGCGACAGGGGTGAGGGTGTTCGCAGGGGCCAACGTCCTGACTTTC. It codes for CASSPATGVRVFAGANVLTF.

The rearrangement links TRBV2 to TRBJ1-6, with a tentative D call TRBD1 (6 bases). The CDR3 sequence is 15 residues long. Deletions cut 7 bases from V and 9 bases from J, with 19 bases between. Germline V CDR1 and CDR2: SNHLY, FYNNEI. The CDR3: CASKRTVIGGSPLHF. The CDR3 DNA follows: TGTGCCAGCAAACGGACAGTTATCGGGGGTTCACCCCTCCACTTT.

The chain employs TRBV11-3 and TRBJ2-2; TRBD2 aligns across 9 bases. Germline V gene lookup returns CDR1 SGHNT and CDR2 YENEEA. The CDR3 is made up of 15 amino acids. Losses at the gene ends were 5 bases for V and 6 bases for J; bases not matched to a gene: 7. The CDR3 region has the DNA TGTGCCAGCAGCGACCACCGCGGGAGGGCCGGGGAGCTGTTTTTT. It specifies CASSDHRGRAGELFF.

J is TRBJ1-5 and V is TRBV6-1, with D unclear. V lost 3 bases, J lost 6 bases, and 18 bases lay in between. This CDR3 is built from 16 residues. Germline-derived CDR1 and CDR2 are MNHNS and SASEGT. Here the CDR3 DNA reads TGTGCCAGCAGTGATACCGCGGGGAGGAGAAGTCAGCCCCAGCATTTT. It is translated as CASSDTAGRRSQPQHF.

V gene TRBV7-7 combines with J gene TRBJ2-3, with 9 bases matching TRBD2. The CDR3 is 16 residues long. With 5 bases clipped from V and 4 bases from J, the junction kept 10 bases outside the gene matches. Looked up from germline, CDR1 is SSHAT and CDR2 is FNYEAQ (reference sequence). The CDR3 DNA reads as TGTGCCAGCAGCCGTGGAGGCGGGAGGGCCTCAGATACGCAGTATTTT. Amino acid sequence: CASSRGGGRASDTQYF.

The chain links TRBV19 to TRBJ2-5; D gene unclear. V lost 3 bases and J lost 5, with 10 bases in between. The CDR3 sequence is 13 residues long. Germline-derived CDR1 and CDR2 are LNHDA and SQIVND (reference sequence). The CDR3 DNA reads as TGTGCCAGTAGTATTGGTAGCCGGGAGACCCAGTACTTC. It specifies CASSIGSRETQYF. Full variable domain (remainder filled in from reference TRBV19 and TRBJ2-5): DGGITQSPKYLFRKEGQNVTLSCEQNLNHDAMYWYRQDPGQGLRLIYYSQIVNDFQKGDIAEGYSVSREKKESFPLTVTSAQKNPTAFYLCASSIGSRETQYFGPGTRLLVL.

The chain carries TRBV10-3 and TRBJ2-3; no clear D gene. This CDR3 contains 14 residues. Trimming took 8 bases from V and 4 from J, leaving 16 bases between them. CDR1 and CDR2 (germline): ENHRY, SYGVKD. The DNA for the CDR3 is TGTGCCATCGACGCTGGTGACTTGTCAGATACGCAGTATTTT. Its translation: CAIDAGDLSDTQYF.

The chain combines TRBV19 with TRBJ2-2, with no clear D. CDR1 and CDR2 (germline): LNHDA, SQIVND (reference sequence). V dropped 5 bases and J dropped 2 bases, with 9 bases sitting between them. This CDR3 comprises 14 residues. The CDR3 loop reads CASSRAHNTGELFF. CDR3 coding DNA: TGTGCCAGTAGTCGAGCTCACAACACCGGGGAGCTGTTTTTT.

This chain connects TRBV19 to TRBJ2-7, with D unresolved. Germline CDR1 is LNHDA and CDR2 is SQIVND (reference sequence). The ends were cut back, 10 bases at V and 0 bases at J, with 10 bases in the middle. This CDR3 comprises 12 residues. The CDR3 DNA sequence: TGTGCCACCCCCGGGCACTCCTACGAGCAGTACTTC. This translates into CATPGHSYEQYF.

The gene calls are TRBV7-9 and TRBJ2-1, with D possibly matching TRBD2 (5 bases). The CDR3 covers 18 residues. Per the germline V gene, CDR1 is SEHNR and CDR2 is FQNEAQ (reference sequence). Trimming shortened V by 2 bases and J by 8 bases, and 25 bases separated the two germline ends. The CDR3 spells CASSLKSRLATPSHEQFF. CDR3 nucleotide sequence: TGTGCCAGCAGCTTAAAGAGCAGACTGGCAACACCTAGCCATGAGCAGTTCTTC.

Points on this clone: One junction end disagrees with the germline gene, perhaps due to a read error. The genes are TRBV7-9 and TRBJ1-3, with D possibly being TRBD1 (5 bases). Germline loops: CDR1 SEHNR, CDR2 FQNEAQ (reference sequence). The CDR3 contains 16 residues. The CDR3 DNA follows: TGTGCCAGCCGCTTAATCGGGGGGAGCACTGGAAACACCATATATTTT. Protein sequence: CASRLIGGSTGNTIYF.

This chain joins TRBV7-7 and TRBJ2-5; 7 bases fit TRBD2. The end of the DNA is better explained by TRBJ2-7, so the J call may be wrong. Germline lookup yields CDR1 SSHAT and CDR2 FNYEAQ (reference sequence). The length of the CDR3 is 15 residues. The CDR3 is CASSLEPGGIYEQYF. In nucleotides, the CDR3 is TGTGCCAGCAGCTTAGAACCGGGAGGTATCTACGAGCAGTACTTC.

V gene TRBV7-9 combines with J gene TRBJ1-2; D is perhaps TRBD1 (5 bases). This CDR3 region has 14 residues. From germline, CDR1 is SEHNR and CDR2 FQNEAQ (reference sequence). V lost 3 bases, J lost 3 bases, and 11 bases lay in between. CDR3 region: CASSFNRDHYGYTF. CDR3 nucleotides: TGTGCCAGCAGCTTCAATAGGGACCACTATGGCTACACCTTC. The full variable domain, completed using reference TRBV7-9 and TRBJ1-2, is DTGVSQNPRHKITKRGQNVTFRCDPISEHNRLYWYRQTLGQGPEFLTYFQNEAQLEKSRLLSDRFSAERPKGSFSTLEIQRTEQGDSAMYLCASSFNRDHYGYTFGSGTRLTVV.

The V call is TRBV11-2, the J call TRBJ1-4; 10 bases are a match to TRBD1. Germline loops: CDR1 SGHAT, CDR2 FQNNGV. The CDR3 has 14 residues. Germline trimming cut 5 bases from V and 7 bases from J; bases unmatched to any gene: 4. The CDR3 bases are TGTGCCAGCAGCCGGGACAGGGGAGTTGAAAAACTGTTTTTT. Its translation: CASSRDRGVEKLFF.

The V call is TRBV21-1, the J call TRBJ2-2; the table's D call TRBD2 went unverified against the DNA. TRBV21-1 is classified as a pseudogene. The CDR3 totals 15 residues. DNA of the CDR3: TGTGCCAGCAGCAAATTGCCGGTCTCGACCGGGGAGCTGTTTTTT. Translating it yields CASSKLPVSTGELFF.